One and the same sample provided the 30 T cell receptor beta chains below, sequenced in a study of blood T cell repertoires in COVID-19. Sequencing used immunoSEQ multiplex PCR; TCRdb keeps in-frame clones, though not all of them. The sample has about 14,000 clones; approximately 90% are singletons. Material for sequencing was peripheral blood. The receptors derive from a man aged 50 or older with active COVID-19.

V is TRBV4-1 and J is TRBJ2-1; D perhaps matches TRBD1 (6 bases). V lost 0 bases to trimming and J lost 3 bases, with 12 bases between them. The CDR3 is made up of 16 amino acids. The germline gives CDR1 MGHRA, CDR2 YSYEKL. The CDR3 loop reads CASSQDAQGFYNEQFF. In DNA, the CDR3 is TGCGCCAGCAGCCAAGACGCACAGGGTTTCTACAATGAGCAGTTCTTC.

The rearrangement links TRBV28 to TRBJ1-2; TRBD1 might be the D (5 bases). This CDR3 is built from 15 residues. The germline V gene has CDR1 MDHEN and CDR2 SYDVKM. V shed 6 bases and J shed 0 bases, with 14 bases lying between them. The CDR3 spells CASRRTGGTNYGYTF. In DNA form, the CDR3 reads TGTGCCAGCAGACGCACCGGGGGGACTAACTATGGCTACACCTTC.

The gene calls are TRBV29-1 and TRBJ1-5; 7 bases match TRBD1. CDR1 and CDR2 from the germline V gene are SQVTM and ANQGSEA. The CDR3 totals 13 residues. Trimming cost V 4 bases and J 3 bases; bases outside gene matches: 3. CDR3 in amino acids: CSVAQGNNQPQHF. The CDR3 DNA reads as TGCAGCGTTGCACAGGGGAACAATCAGCCCCAGCATTTT.

V gene TRBV30 combines with J gene TRBJ2-7; D call uncertain. Germline-derived CDR1 and CDR2 are GTSNPN and SVGIG (reference sequence). The CDR3 sequence is 11 residues long. Trimming took 5 bases from V and 8 from J, leaving 13 bases between them. The CDR3 region is CAWVLQSKQYF. The CDR3 DNA is TGTGCCTGGGTCCTACAGTCCAAGCAGTACTTC.

V and J are TRBV10-2 and TRBJ2-1; weak D call: TRBD1 (6 bases). Germline V gene data show CDR1 as WSHSY and CDR2 as SAAADI. This CDR3 is built from 13 residues. Trimming stripped 6 bases from V and 5 bases from J, with 11 bases between. CDR3 DNA: TGCGCCAGCAGGGGGGACACCCACAATGAGCAGTTCTTC. It is translated as CASRGDTHNEQFF.

The V call is TRBV6-1, the J call TRBJ1-2, with D tentatively TRBD1 (5 bases). CDR1 and CDR2 (germline): MNHNS, SASEGT. The CDR3 sequence is 17 residues long. V lost 2 bases, J lost 1 base, and 17 bases lay in between. In nucleotides, the CDR3 is TGTGCCAGCAGTGAACAGGCCAGGGCCCCTCTTAACTATGGCTACACCTTC. Its protein is CASSEQARAPLNYGYTF.

The V call is TRBV7-8, the J call TRBJ1-2; 8 nucleotides agree with TRBD1. The length of the CDR3 is 16 residues. The germline gives CDR1 SGHVS, CDR2 FQNEAQ. V lost 2 bases and J lost 4; bases outside the gene matches: 9. The CDR3 bases are TGTGCCAGCAGCTTACTCTCAGGGGGCGGGTTCTATGGCTACACCTTC. Amino acids: CASSLLSGGGFYGYTF.

CDR3 nucleotides: TGTGCCAGCACGGTAGGACAGTTCCAAGAGACCCAGTACTTC. It codes for CASTVGQFQETQYF. J is TRBJ2-5 and V is TRBV25-1; maybe TRBD1 (6 bases). The CDR3 has 14 residues. The V end was cut by 7 bases, the J end by 1 base, with 13 bases between. Germline CDR1 is MGHDK and CDR2 is SYGVNS.

V usage is TRBV28 and J usage is TRBJ1-4; no firm D call. The CDR3 sequence is 15 residues long. CDR1 is MDHEN and CDR2 is SYDVKM in the germline V gene. V was shortened by 5 bases and J by 4 bases, with 14 bases between the two germline ends. CDR3 DNA sequence: TGTGCCAGCAGTAGCGGCGAGGCGGGTAATGAAAAACTGTTTTTT. Its translation is CASSSGEAGNEKLFF.

This clone was counted only a few times. The chain combines TRBV19 with TRBJ1-2; TRBD1 is a possible D gene (6 bases). Trimming stripped 2 bases from V and 1 base from J, with 11 bases between. CDR1 is LNHDA, CDR2 SQIVND, per germline (reference sequence). The CDR3 totals 15 residues. In DNA form, the CDR3 reads TGTGCCAGTAGTATACCGGGACACATTAACTATGGCTACACCTTC. Translated, it gives CASSIPGHINYGYTF.

This chain links TRBV19 with TRBJ1-5, with no clear D. This CDR3 spans 15 amino acids. Germline values: CDR1 LNHDA, CDR2 SQIVND (reference sequence). The V gene lost 3 bases and the J gene lost 2 bases, with 11 bases spanning the gap. The CDR3 coding sequence is TGTGCCAGTAGTATTGGATTGAGGGGCAATCAGCCCCAGCATTTT. It is translated as CASSIGLRGNQPQHF.

This clone occurred once. The chain links TRBV18 to TRBJ2-1; maybe TRBD2 (5 bases). Germline CDR1 is KGHSH and CDR2 is LQKENI. There are 15 residues in the CDR3. Trimming removed 5 bases at V and 4 bases at J, with 15 bases between. The CDR3 nucleotides are TGTGCCAGCTCAAAGGAGGCTGGGAGATACAATGAGCAGTTCTTC. Residues: CASSKEAGRYNEQFF.

The chain couples TRBV7-8 to TRBJ2-4; 9 bases are shared with TRBD2. The V gene's germline CDR1 is SGHVS and CDR2 FQNEAQ. The CDR3 covers 15 residues. V was pared by 0 bases and J by 7 bases, with 4 bases of the junction left unmatched. The CDR3 protein is CASSLAAGGLNIQYF. CDR3 DNA sequence: TGTGCCAGCAGCTTAGCCGCGGGAGGGCTTAACATTCAGTACTTC.

The chain combines TRBV7-2 with TRBJ2-7; D is possibly TRBD1 (6 bases). CDR3 length: 15 residues. The germline V and J ends were trimmed by 5 bases and 7 bases, with 21 bases remaining between them. CDR1 and CDR2 from the germline V gene are SGHTA and FQGNSA. CDR3 sequence reads: CASSLNRDISREQYF. The DNA of the CDR3 is TGTGCCAGCAGCCTCAACCGGGACATCTCGAGAGAGCAGTACTTC. Full variable domain (rest looked up from reference TRBV7-2 and TRBJ2-7): GAGVSQSPSNKVTEKGKDVELRCDPISGHTALYWYRQSLGQGLEFLIYFQGNSAPDKSGLPSDRFSAERTGGSVSTLTIQRTQQEDSAVYLCASSLNRDISREQYFGPGTRLTVT.

The chain has TRBV19 and TRBJ1-5; D possibly corresponds to TRBD1 (5 bases). The CDR3 sequence is 15 residues long. Trimming pared 1 base from V and 5 bases from J, leaving 12 bases between. Germline V CDR1 and CDR2: LNHDA, SQIVND (reference sequence). CDR3 sequence reads: CASSIVVDSYQPQHF. The DNA for the CDR3 is TGTGCCAGTAGTATAGTCGTTGACAGCTATCAGCCCCAGCATTTT. Looking up the rest from reference TRBV19 and TRBJ1-5 gives the full variable domain: DGGITQSPKYLFRKEGQNVTLSCEQNLNHDAMYWYRQDPGQGLRLIYYSQIVNDFQKGDIAEGYSVSREKKESFPLTVTSAQKNPTAFYLCASSIVVDSYQPQHFGDGTRLSIL.

The CDR3 nucleotides are TGTGCCAGCAGCTTAAACGCTGGCGGGGCCACAGATACGCAGTATTTT. This translates into CASSLNAGGATDTQYF. The rearrangement joins TRBV11-2 to TRBJ2-3; a weak D match, TRBD2 (6 bases). The CDR3 runs to 16 residues. V was trimmed by 2 bases and J by 2 bases, leaving 14 bases between them. Germline CDR1 SGHAT, CDR2 FQNNGV.

This chain joins TRBV15 and TRBJ1-2; 9 bases are shared with TRBD1. V shed 3 bases, J shed 2 bases, and the junction held 4 bases outside the gene matches. Germline V gene data show CDR1 as LNHNV and CDR2 as YYDKDF (reference sequence). The CDR3 sequence is 15 residues long. The CDR3 bases are TGTGCCACCAGCAGGTTACAGGGGGCAAACTATGGCTACACCTTC. Translating gives CATSRLQGANYGYTF.

The gene calls are TRBV7-9 and TRBJ2-1, with 12 nucleotides matching TRBD2. In germline, CDR1 is SEHNR, CDR2 FQNEAQ (reference sequence). The CDR3 covers 18 residues. V lost 3 bases and J lost 7; bases outside the gene matches: 13. The CDR3 region is CASSFSPRTSGKWNEQFF. CDR3 in DNA: TGTGCCAGCAGCTTTTCCCCCCGGACTAGCGGGAAGTGGAATGAGCAGTTCTTC. Based on the CDR3 plus reference TRBV7-9 and TRBJ2-1, the full variable domain is DTGVSQNPRHKITKRGQNVTFRCDPISEHNRLYWYRQTLGQGPEFLTYFQNEAQLEKSRLLSDRFSAERPKGSFSTLEIQRTEQGDSAMYLCASSFSPRTSGKWNEQFFGPGTRLTVL.

This chain connects TRBV9 to TRBJ2-4; tentative D call: TRBD2 (5 bases). V was clipped by 3 bases and J by 1 base, with 8 bases between them. Germline V gene lookup returns CDR1 SGDLS and CDR2 YYNGEE. The CDR3 has 14 amino acids. The CDR3 region is CASSAGGAKNIQYF. The CDR3 DNA follows: TGTGCCAGCAGCGCAGGCGGGGCCAAAAACATTCAGTACTTC.

The rearrangement uses TRBV28 and TRBJ1-4; 7 nucleotides line up with TRBD1. Germline loops: CDR1 MDHEN, CDR2 SYDVKM. Trimming took 6 bases from V and 4 from J; bases not matched to a gene: 2. CDR3 size: 13 residues. The CDR3 DNA reads TGTGCCAGCAGGGGACAGTATAATGAAAAACTGTTTTTT. This gives the protein CASRGQYNEKLFF.

The chain recombines TRBV3-1 (or the pseudogene TRBV3-2) with TRBJ1-1; D is ambiguous. V gave up 3 bases and J gave up 3 bases, with 2 bases separating them. This CDR3 has 11 residues. Germline V gene sequence: CDR1 LGHDT, CDR2 YNNKEL (reference sequence). The CDR3 loop reads CASSHYTEAFF. The CDR3 coding sequence is TGTGCCAGCAGCCACTACACTGAAGCTTTCTTT.

The J gene is TRBJ2-6, the V gene TRBV15, with 9 bases matching TRBD1. Trimming at V came to 0 bases and at J to 2 bases, leaving 11 bases not matched to a gene. CDR1 is LNHNV, CDR2 YYDKDF, per germline (reference sequence). This CDR3 region has 20 residues. CDR3 protein: CATSREEELTGGAGANVLTF. The CDR3 DNA is TGTGCCACCAGCAGAGAAGAGGAACTAACAGGGGGCGCTGGGGCCAACGTCCTGACTTTC.

This chain's CDR3 is CSVEGGLRETQYF. CDR3 DNA: TGCAGCGTTGAAGGAGGGTTGCGAGAGACCCAGTACTTC. The V gene is TRBV29-1, the J gene TRBJ2-5; weak D call: TRBD2 (5 bases). The V and J ends lost 1 base and 4 bases respectively, with 10 bases between them. This CDR3 contains 13 residues. Germline V gene lookup returns CDR1 SQVTM and CDR2 ANQGSEA.

V and J are TRBV10-3 and TRBJ1-1; D possibly corresponds to TRBD1 (6 bases). Germline lookup yields CDR1 ENHRY and CDR2 SYGVKD. This CDR3 comprises 13 residues. Between the trimmed V and J ends, which lost 3 bases and 2 bases, there was a span of 7 bases. The CDR3 nucleotides read TGTGCCATCAGTGACAGGGGCAACACTGAAGCTTTCTTT. Amino acid sequence: CAISDRGNTEAFF.

The V and J genes are TRBV7-2 and TRBJ1-1; tentatively, D is TRBD1 (6 bases). The V and J ends lost 6 bases and 0 bases respectively, with 8 bases between them. CDR3 length equals 13 residues. CDR1 is SGHTA and CDR2 is FQGNSA in the germline V gene. The CDR3 region is CASSRGMNTEAFF. In DNA form, the CDR3 reads TGTGCCAGCAGTAGGGGGATGAACACTGAAGCTTTCTTT.

This clone occurred once. V usage is TRBV4-3 and J usage is TRBJ2-1; 9 nucleotides agree with TRBD2. Germline CDR1 is LGHNA and CDR2 is YSLEER. The CDR3 loop spans 15 amino acids. The V gene end was trimmed by 0 bases and the J gene end by 6 bases; junction bases not matched to a gene: 3. The CDR3 nucleotides are TGCGCCAGCAGCCAAGAGATAGCGGGAGCCAATGAGCAGTTCTTC. Its translation is CASSQEIAGANEQFF.

The CDR3 DNA reads TGTGCCAGCAGCTTATTGGCGACAGGGAGGTTAGGGGAGACCCAGTACTTC. It encodes CASSLLATGRLGETQYF. The chain uses TRBV7-2 and TRBJ2-5; tentatively, D is TRBD1 (7 bases). CDR3 size: 17 residues. CDR1 SGHTA and CDR2 FQGNSA come from the germline V gene. Trimming shortened V by 2 bases and J by 5 bases, and 21 bases separated the two germline ends.

J is TRBJ2-3 and V is TRBV24-1; D ambiguous. V lost 3 bases, J lost 3 bases, and 6 bases lay in between. This CDR3 is 13 amino acids long. Germline CDR1 reads KGHDR; CDR2 reads SFDVKD. CDR3 sequence (DNA): TGTGCCACCAGTGATCCAAATACAGATACGCAGTATTTT. This translates into CATSDPNTDTQYF.

The chain employs TRBV2 and TRBJ2-1; 12 nucleotides agree with TRBD2. CDR1 is SNHLY, CDR2 FYNNEI, per germline. V lost 6 bases and J lost 5; bases outside the gene matches: 5. There are 15 residues in the CDR3. The CDR3 DNA reads as TGTGCCAGCAGCCGGACTAGCGGGGTTAACAATGAGCAGTTCTTC. Translation: CASSRTSGVNNEQFF.

The V call is TRBV9, the J call TRBJ1-2; TRBD1 might be the D (6 bases). Germline assignment: CDR1 SGDLS and CDR2 YYNGEE. This CDR3 has 13 amino acids. The germline V and J ends were trimmed by 2 bases and 5 bases, with 10 bases remaining between them. CDR3 amino acids: CASSVSQGYGYTF. The CDR3 DNA reads as TGTGCCAGCAGCGTTTCACAGGGATATGGCTACACCTTC.